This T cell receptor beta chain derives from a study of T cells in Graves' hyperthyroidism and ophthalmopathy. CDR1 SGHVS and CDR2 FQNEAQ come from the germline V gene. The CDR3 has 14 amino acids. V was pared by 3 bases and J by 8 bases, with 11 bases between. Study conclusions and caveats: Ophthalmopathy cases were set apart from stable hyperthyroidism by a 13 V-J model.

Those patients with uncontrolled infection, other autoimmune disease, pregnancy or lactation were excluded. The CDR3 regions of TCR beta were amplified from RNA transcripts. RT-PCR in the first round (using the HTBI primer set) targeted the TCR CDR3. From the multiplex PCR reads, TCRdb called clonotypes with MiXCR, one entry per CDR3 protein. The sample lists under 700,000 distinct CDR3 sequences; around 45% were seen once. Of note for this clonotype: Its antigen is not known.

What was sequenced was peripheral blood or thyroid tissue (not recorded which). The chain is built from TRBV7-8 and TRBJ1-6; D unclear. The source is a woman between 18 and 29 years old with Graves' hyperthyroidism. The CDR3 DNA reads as TGTGCCAGCAGCTTCACGGTATATGATTCACCCCTCCACTTT. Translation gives CASSFTVYDSPLHF.